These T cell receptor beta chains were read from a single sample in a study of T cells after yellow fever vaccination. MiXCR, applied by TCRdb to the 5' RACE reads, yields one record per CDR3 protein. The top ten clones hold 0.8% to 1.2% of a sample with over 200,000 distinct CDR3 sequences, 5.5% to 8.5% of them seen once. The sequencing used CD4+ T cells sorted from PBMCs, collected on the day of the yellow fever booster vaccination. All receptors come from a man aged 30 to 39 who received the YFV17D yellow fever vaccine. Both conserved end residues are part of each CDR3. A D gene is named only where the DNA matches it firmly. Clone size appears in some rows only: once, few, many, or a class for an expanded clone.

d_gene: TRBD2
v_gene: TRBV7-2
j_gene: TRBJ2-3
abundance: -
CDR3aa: CASSSDLAGTDTQYF
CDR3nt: TGTGCCAGCAGCTCCGATCTAGCGGGAACAGATACGCAGTATTTT

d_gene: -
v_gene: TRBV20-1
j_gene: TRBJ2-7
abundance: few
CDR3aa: CSAGGDRYSYEQYF
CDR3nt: TGCAGTGCTGGGGGGGACAGGTACTCCTACGAGCAGTACTTC

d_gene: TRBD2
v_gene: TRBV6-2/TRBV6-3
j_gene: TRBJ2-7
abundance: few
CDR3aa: CASRRLAAYEQYF
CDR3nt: TGTGCCAGCAGACGACTAGCGGCCTACGAGCAGTACTTC

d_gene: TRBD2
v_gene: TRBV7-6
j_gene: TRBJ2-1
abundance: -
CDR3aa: CASSLGGLAVKNEQFF
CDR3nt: TGTGCCAGCAGCTTAGGGGGACTAGCGGTTAAGAATGAGCAGTTCTTC

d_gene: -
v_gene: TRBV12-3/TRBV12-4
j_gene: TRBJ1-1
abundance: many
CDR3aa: CASSLISEAFF
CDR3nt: TGTGCCAGCAGTTTAATCTCTGAAGCTTTCTTT

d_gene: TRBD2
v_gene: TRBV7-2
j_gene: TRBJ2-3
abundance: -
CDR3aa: CASSLRSGRKSTDTQYF
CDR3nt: TGTGCCAGCAGCTTAAGGTCCGGGAGGAAGAGCACAGATACGCAGTATTTT

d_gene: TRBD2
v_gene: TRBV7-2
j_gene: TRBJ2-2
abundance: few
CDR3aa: CASSLLGLAGGSGELFF
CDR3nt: TGTGCCAGCAGCTTACTCGGACTAGCGGGGGGGAGCGGGGAGCTGTTTTTT

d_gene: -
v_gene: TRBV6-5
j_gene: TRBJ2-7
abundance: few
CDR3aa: CASSTDRIYEQYF
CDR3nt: TGTGCCAGCAGTACCGACAGGATCTACGAGCAGTACTTC

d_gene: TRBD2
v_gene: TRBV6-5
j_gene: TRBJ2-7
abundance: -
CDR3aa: CASSYSMPSGSSYEQYF
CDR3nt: TGTGCCAGCAGTTACTCGATGCCTAGCGGAAGCTCCTACGAGCAGTACTTC

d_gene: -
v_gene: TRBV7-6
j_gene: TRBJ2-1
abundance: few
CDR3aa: CASSFGSSYNEQFF
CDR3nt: TGTGCCAGCAGCTTCGGGTCCTCCTACAATGAGCAGTTCTTC

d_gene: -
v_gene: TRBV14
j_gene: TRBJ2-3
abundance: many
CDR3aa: CASSHPPLDPWVTDTQYF
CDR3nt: TGTGCCAGCAGCCACCCTCCCCTGGACCCTTGGGTTACAGATACGCAGTATTTT

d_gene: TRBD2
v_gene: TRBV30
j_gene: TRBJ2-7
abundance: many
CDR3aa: CAWGLAGLSSYEQYF
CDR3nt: TGTGCCTGGGGACTAGCGGGTCTCAGCTCCTACGAGCAGTACTTC

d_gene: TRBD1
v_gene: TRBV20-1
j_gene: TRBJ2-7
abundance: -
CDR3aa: CSAGQGASEQYF
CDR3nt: TGCAGTGCTGGGCAGGGGGCGAGCGAGCAGTACTTC

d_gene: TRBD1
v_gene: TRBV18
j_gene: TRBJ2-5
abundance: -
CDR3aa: CASSPGRQGEETQYF
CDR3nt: TGTGCCAGCTCACCCGGAAGACAGGGTGAAGAGACCCAGTACTTC

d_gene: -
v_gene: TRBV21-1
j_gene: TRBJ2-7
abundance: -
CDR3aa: CASSKFGWGGSYEQYF
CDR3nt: TGTGCCAGCAGCAAATTTGGCTGGGGGGGCTCCTACGAGCAGTACTTC

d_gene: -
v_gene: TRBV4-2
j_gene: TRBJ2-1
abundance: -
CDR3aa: CASSQEAFAGNEQFF
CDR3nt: TGTGCCAGCAGCCAAGAGGCATTTGCGGGGAATGAGCAGTTCTTC

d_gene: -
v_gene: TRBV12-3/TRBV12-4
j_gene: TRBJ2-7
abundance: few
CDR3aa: CASSLSGTQGEQYF
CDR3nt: TGTGCCAGCAGTTTATCCGGGACTCAAGGGGAGCAGTACTTC

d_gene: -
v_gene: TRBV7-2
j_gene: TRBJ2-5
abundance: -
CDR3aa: CASSLASLGQETQYF
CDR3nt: TGTGCCAGCAGCTTAGCGAGTCTCGGCCAAGAGACCCAGTACTTC

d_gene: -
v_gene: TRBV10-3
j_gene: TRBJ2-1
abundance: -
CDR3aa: CAISESLVAYNEQFF
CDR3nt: TGTGCCATCAGTGAGTCGCTAGTGGCCTACAATGAGCAGTTCTTC

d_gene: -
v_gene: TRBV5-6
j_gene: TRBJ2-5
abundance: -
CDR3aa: CASSLLSGGNQYF
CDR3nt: TGTGCCAGCAGCTTGTTATCTGGGGGTAACCAGTACTTC

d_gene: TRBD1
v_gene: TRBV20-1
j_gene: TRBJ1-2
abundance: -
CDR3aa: CSVRDSVTYGYTF
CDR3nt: TGCAGTGTGCGGGACAGTGTCACCTATGGCTACACCTTC

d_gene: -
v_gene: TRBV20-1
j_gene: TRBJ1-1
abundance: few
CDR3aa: CSARKGGVTEAFF
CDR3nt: TGCAGTGCTAGAAAGGGAGGGGTGACTGAAGCTTTCTTT

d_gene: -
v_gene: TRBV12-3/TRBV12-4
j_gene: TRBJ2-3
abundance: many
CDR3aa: CASARDTRTDTQYF
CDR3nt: TGTGCCAGCGCCCGGGACACCCGCACAGATACGCAGTATTTT

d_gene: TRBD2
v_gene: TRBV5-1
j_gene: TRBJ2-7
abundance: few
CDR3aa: CASSLTSGSVEQYF
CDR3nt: TGCGCCAGCAGCTTAACTAGCGGGAGCGTCGAGCAGTACTTC

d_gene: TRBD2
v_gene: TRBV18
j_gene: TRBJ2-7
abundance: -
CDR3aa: CASSPASGRAGTYEQYF
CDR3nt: TGTGCCAGCTCACCAGCTAGCGGGAGGGCCGGAACCTACGAGCAGTACTTC

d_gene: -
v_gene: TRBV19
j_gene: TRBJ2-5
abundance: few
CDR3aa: CASSPVGARGETQYF
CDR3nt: TGTGCCAGTAGTCCGGTGGGGGCACGGGGAGAGACCCAGTACTTC

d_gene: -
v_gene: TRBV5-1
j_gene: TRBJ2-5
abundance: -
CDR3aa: CASGLRGQETQYF
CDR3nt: TGCGCCAGCGGCCTAAGGGGACAAGAGACCCAGTACTTC

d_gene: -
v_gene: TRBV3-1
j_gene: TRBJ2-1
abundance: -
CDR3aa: CASSSGVNEQFF
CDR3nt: TGTGCCAGCAGCTCGGGAGTAAATGAGCAGTTCTTC

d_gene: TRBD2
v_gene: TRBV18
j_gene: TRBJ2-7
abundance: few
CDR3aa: CASSPTSPSYEQYF
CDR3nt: TGTGCCAGCTCACCGACTAGCCCCTCCTACGAGCAGTACTTC

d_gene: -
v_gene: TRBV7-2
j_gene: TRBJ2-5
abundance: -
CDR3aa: CASSLAPALSQYF
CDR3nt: TGTGCCAGCAGCTTAGCTCCGGCCCTATCCCAGTACTTC

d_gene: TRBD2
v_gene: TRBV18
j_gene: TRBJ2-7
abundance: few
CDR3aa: CASSPPSGTEQYF
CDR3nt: TGTGCCAGCTCACCGCCTAGCGGGACCGAGCAGTACTTC

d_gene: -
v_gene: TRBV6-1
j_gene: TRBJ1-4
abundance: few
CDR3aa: CASSGGDWKKLFF
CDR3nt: TGTGCCAGCAGTGGTGGGGACTGGAAAAAACTGTTTTTT

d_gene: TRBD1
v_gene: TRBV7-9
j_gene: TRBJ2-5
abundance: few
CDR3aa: CASSSARQGAGQETQYF
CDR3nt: TGTGCCAGCAGCTCCGCCCGACAGGGGGCAGGCCAAGAGACCCAGTACTTC

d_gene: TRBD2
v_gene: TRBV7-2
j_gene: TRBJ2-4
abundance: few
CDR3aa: CASSPLEASGRAIQYF
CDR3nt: TGTGCCAGCAGCCCGCTCGAGGCTAGCGGGAGGGCAATTCAGTACTTC

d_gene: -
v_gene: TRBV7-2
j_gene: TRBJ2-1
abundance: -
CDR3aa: CASSLALSGYNEQFF
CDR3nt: TGTGCCAGCAGCTTAGCCCTCAGCGGCTACAATGAGCAGTTCTTC